This T cell receptor beta chain stems from a study of blood T cell repertoires in COVID-19. This CDR3 contains 14 residues. Trimming took off 3 bases at V and 6 bases at J, with 14 bases between the two ends. CDR1 SNHLY and CDR2 FYNNEI come from the germline V gene. Sequencing used immunoSEQ multiplex PCR; TCRdb keeps in-frame clones, though not all of them. The table has 50,000 to 80,000 clones, roughly 84% seen once. Sequences were obtained from peripheral blood. The source of this sequence is a man aged 45-65 years with active COVID-19. The chain combines TRBV2 with TRBJ1-2; D remains unclear. CDR3 coding DNA: TGTGCCAGCAGTGATCCAACCGGTTCAAATGGCTACACCTTC. It specifies CASSDPTGSNGYTF.